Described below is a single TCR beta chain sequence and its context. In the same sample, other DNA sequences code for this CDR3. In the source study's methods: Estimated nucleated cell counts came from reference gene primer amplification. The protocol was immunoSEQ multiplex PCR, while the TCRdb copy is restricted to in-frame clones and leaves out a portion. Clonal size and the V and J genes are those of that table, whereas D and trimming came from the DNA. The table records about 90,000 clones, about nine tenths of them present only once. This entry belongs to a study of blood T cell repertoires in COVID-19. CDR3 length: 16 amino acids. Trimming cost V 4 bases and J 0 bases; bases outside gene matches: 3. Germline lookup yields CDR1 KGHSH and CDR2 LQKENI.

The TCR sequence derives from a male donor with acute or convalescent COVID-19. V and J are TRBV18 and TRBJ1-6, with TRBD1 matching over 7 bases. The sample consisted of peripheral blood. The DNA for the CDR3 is TGTGCCAGCTCACGGGACAGAAGCTCCTATAATTCACCCCTCCACTTT. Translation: CASSRDRSSYNSPLHF.